This T cell receptor (beta chain) is drawn from a study of T cells after yellow fever vaccination. Across the study: Low-cell-number fractions underwent preparation using SMART-Seq v4 Ultra Low Input.

This clonotype was counted between two and nine times. TCRdb used MiXCR to reprocess the 5' RACE reads, holding one entry per CDR3 protein. Of a few hundred thousand distinct CDR3 sequences listed, around 8.1% are singletons. This clonotype was obtained from a man aged 18 to 35 who received the YFV17D yellow fever vaccine. The sequenced sample was PBMCs, obtained more than 35 days after the first yellow fever vaccination.

Here the CDR3 reads CASSFGQLAKNIQYF. The CDR3, as DNA: TGTGCCAGCAGCTTTGGGCAGCTAGCCAAAAACATTCAGTACTTC. This rearrangement joins TRBV11-2 to TRBJ2-4; no clear D gene. The CDR3 is 15 amino acids. The germline V and J ends were trimmed by 3 bases and 0 bases, with 9 bases remaining between them. Looked up from germline, CDR1 is SGHAT and CDR2 is FQNNGV.